These T cell receptor beta chains were read from a single sample in a study of control samples from healthy donors and cancer patients. TCRdb's copy holds only in-frame clones and misses some; the assay was immunoSEQ multiplex PCR. Among about 160,000 clones, around 94% were seen once, and the ten largest hold around 13%. The specimen was PBMCs. These receptors were taken from a man between 60 and 75 years old with colorectal cancer. Both conserved end residues are part of each CDR3. A D gene is named only where the DNA matches it firmly. A clone size is listed for some rows: how often the clone was seen (once, few, many), or a class if it is expanded.

D gene | J gene | clone size | V gene | CDR3 protein | CDR3 DNA
. | TRBJ1-1 | once | TRBV10-3 | CAINSGRNTEAFF | TGTGCCATCAATTCGGGGCGGAACACTGAAGCTTTCTTT
TRBD1 | TRBJ1-1 | . | TRBV6-5 | CASSYYRDRAEAFF | TGTGCCAGCAGTTACTATCGGGACAGGGCTGAAGCTTTCTTT
. | TRBJ1-5 | . | TRBV4-1 | CASSQGENSNQPQHF | TGCGCCAGCAGCCAAGGGGAGAATAGCAATCAGCCCCAGCATTTT
. | TRBJ2-5 | . | TRBV6-5 | CASRPEGGPQYF | TGTGCCAGCAGACCGGAGGGGGGGCCCCAGTACTTC
TRBD1 | TRBJ1-2 | . | TRBV7-9 | CASSLEGTAGGYTF | TGTGCCAGCAGCTTAGAGGGGACAGCGGGCGGCTACACCTTC
. | TRBJ2-7 | . | TRBV5-6 | CASSSSRVRYEQYF | TGTGCCAGCAGCTCCTCCAGGGTTCGCTACGAGCAGTACTTC
. | TRBJ1-6 | . | TRBV6-5 | CASQGDNSPLHF | TGTGCCAGTCAAGGGGATAATTCACCCCTCCACTTT
TRBD2 | TRBJ2-1 | . | TRBV24-1 | CATSDGGGVYNEQFF | TGTGCCACCAGTGATGGCGGGGGGGTTTACAATGAGCAGTTCTTC
TRBD1 | TRBJ1-1 | . | TRBV27 | CATSDRDALHTEAFF | TGTGCCACCTCGGACAGGGACGCACTCCACACTGAAGCTTTCTTT
. | TRBJ2-7 | . | TRBV19 | CASSSVPGYEQYF | TGTGCCAGTAGTTCCGTCCCGGGGTACGAGCAGTACTTC
. | TRBJ2-5 | . | TRBV6-1 | CASSELGFGETQYF | TGTGCCAGCAGTGAATTGGGTTTTGGGGAGACCCAGTACTTC
. | TRBJ1-5 | . | TRBV9 | CASSVGEGLGQPQHF | TGTGCCAGCAGCGTAGGGGAGGGTTTGGGTCAGCCCCAGCATTTT
. | TRBJ2-5 | . | TRBV10-3 | CAITPRVQETQYF | TGTGCCATCACTCCCAGAGTCCAAGAGACCCAGTACTTC
. | TRBJ1-2 | . | TRBV9 | CASSKSDRTGYTF | TGTGCCAGCAGCAAATCGGACCGCACGGGCTACACCTTC
. | TRBJ1-1 | once | TRBV11-1 | CASRGELNTEAFF | TGTGCCAGCAGAGGGGAATTGAACACTGAAGCTTTCTTT
TRBD1 | TRBJ1-1 | once | TRBV10-2 | CASSDGTGLGSTEAFF | TGCGCCAGCAGTGATGGGACAGGTCTTGGGAGCACTGAAGCTTTCTTT
. | TRBJ2-7 | . | TRBV7-2 | CASSLARDYEQYF | TGTGCCAGCAGCTTAGCGCGGGACTACGAGCAGTACTTC
. | TRBJ1-2 | . | TRBV5-6 | CASSFPDGARGYTF | TGTGCCAGCAGCTTCCCCGACGGGGCGAGGGGCTACACCTTC
. | TRBJ2-3 | . | TRBV24-1 | CATSEGLGITDTQYF | TGTGCCACCAGTGAGGGGTTGGGGATCACAGATACGCAGTATTTT
. | TRBJ1-6 | once | TRBV2 | CASTEGGGGSPLHF | TGTGCCAGCACTGAGGGGGGGGGAGGTTCACCCCTCCACTTT
. | TRBJ1-6 | . | TRBV7-9 | CASSLINSPLHF | TGTGCCAGCAGCTTAATCAATTCACCCCTCCACTTT
. | TRBJ1-2 | . | TRBV9 | CASSVGAPMGYTF | TGTGCCAGCAGCGTAGGGGCTCCAATGGGCTACACCTTC
. | TRBJ1-2 | . | TRBV2 | CASSDWTDPYGYTF | TGTGCCAGCAGTGATTGGACGGACCCATATGGCTACACCTTC
. | TRBJ2-2 | once | TRBV27 | CASRTKQGNTGELFF | TGTGCCAGCAGAACCAAACAGGGAAACACCGGGGAGCTGTTTTTT
TRBD1 | TRBJ1-5 | . | TRBV10-3 | CAISGGLQGDQPQHF | TGTGCCATCAGTGGGGGATTGCAGGGGGATCAGCCCCAGCATTTT
. | TRBJ1-4 | . | TRBV7-2 | CASSLQGQPINEKLFF | TGTGCCAGCAGCTTACAAGGACAGCCCATTAATGAAAAACTGTTTTTT
. | TRBJ2-2 | medium-sized | TRBV11-3 | CASSPSVFYTGELFF | TGTGCCAGCAGCCCTTCAGTATTCTACACCGGGGAGCTGTTTTTT
. | TRBJ1-6 | . | TRBV2 | CASSLGQGPSPLHF | TGTGCCAGCAGCCTGGGGCAGGGGCCCTCACCCCTCCACTTT
. | TRBJ2-1 | . | TRBV19 | CASSPTGFGQDEQFF | TGTGCCAGTAGTCCCACTGGGTTCGGCCAAGATGAGCAGTTCTTC
. | TRBJ2-5 | . | TRBV19 | CASNGRGRYQETQYF | TGTGCCAGTAACGGACGTGGACGGTACCAAGAGACCCAGTACTTC
. | TRBJ2-5 | . | TRBV19 | CASSRRRGLQETQYF | TGTGCCAGCTCCCGGAGGAGGGGCCTTCAAGAGACCCAGTACTTC
TRBD1 | TRBJ1-5 | . | TRBV27 | CASSLRTGGVGQPQHF | TGTGCCAGCAGTTTAAGGACAGGGGGTGTTGGTCAGCCCCAGCATTTT
. | TRBJ1-5 | . | TRBV6-5 | CASSYSSGQPQHF | TGTGCCAGCAGTTACTCCTCGGGTCAGCCCCAGCATTTT
. | TRBJ1-2 | few | TRBV6-5 | CASSYPGNYGYTF | TGTGCCAGCAGTTACCCAGGGAACTATGGCTACACCTTC
TRBD1 | TRBJ1-1 | . | TRBV19 | CASSIDGGQGAFF | TGTGCCAGTAGTATAGATGGAGGACAGGGAGCTTTCTTT
. | TRBJ2-1 | . | TRBV19 | CASSIGQDYNEQFF | TGTGCCAGTAGTATTGGCCAGGATTACAATGAGCAGTTCTTC